Below, 16 T cell receptor beta chains from the same sample are listed, as sequenced in a study of blood T cell repertoires in COVID-19. Clones were read by immunoSEQ multiplex PCR, and TCRdb kept only the in-frame ones, dropping some. The table has more than 140,000 clones, more than 65% seen once. The sequenced material came from peripheral blood. The receptors come from a woman in her forties or fifties in a cohort sampled during active or convalescent COVID-19.

The chain links TRBV5-1 to TRBJ1-3; no reliable D call. Per germline, CDR1 SGHRS and CDR2 YFSETQ. The CDR3 consists of 15 residues. V was trimmed by 0 bases and J by 3 bases, leaving 10 bases between them. The CDR3, as DNA: TGCGCCAGCAGCTTGGAAAGGGAGAGTGGAAACACCATATATTTT. Amino acid sequence: CASSLERESGNTIYF.

This chain links TRBV5-4 with TRBJ1-6; D is unresolved. This CDR3 spans 16 amino acids. The germline V and J ends were trimmed by 0 bases and 6 bases, with 13 bases remaining between them. Germline CDR1 SGHNT, CDR2 YYREEE (reference sequence). The chain's CDR3 is CASSLAARVGNSPLHF. The CDR3 coding sequence is TGTGCCAGCAGCTTGGCCGCGAGGGTTGGTAATTCACCCCTCCACTTT.

The chain employs TRBV24-1 and TRBJ2-1; 11 nucleotides line up with TRBD1. The germline V gene encodes CDR1 KGHDR and CDR2 SFDVKD. The CDR3 consists of 16 residues. V shed 3 bases, J shed 2 bases, and the junction held 2 bases outside the gene matches. The CDR3 bases are TGTGCCACCAGTGATGCGGGACAGGGGGCCTACAATGAGCAGTTCTTC. Amino acid sequence: CATSDAGQGAYNEQFF.

This clone was detected a few times. The chain is built from TRBV19 and TRBJ2-7; tentative D call: TRBD1 (6 bases). The CDR3 has 14 residues. Trimming removed 6 bases from V and 5 bases from J, with 17 bases in between. The germline CDR1 and CDR2 sequences are LNHDA and SQIVND (reference sequence). The CDR3 spells CASSPMGALDEQYF. The CDR3 DNA reads as TGTGCCAGTAGCCCGATGGGGGCCTTGGACGAGCAGTACTTC.

V is TRBV7-9 and J is TRBJ2-5; the D gene is possibly TRBD2 (5 bases). V shed 5 bases and J shed 4 bases, with 17 bases lying between them. This CDR3 is built from 15 residues. Germline CDR1 reads SEHNR; CDR2 reads FQNEAQ (reference sequence). The CDR3 DNA reads as TGTGCCAGCAGCCCCCGAGGAAGCGGAGGAGAGACCCAGTACTTC. This codes for CASSPRGSGGETQYF.

The chain has TRBV2 and TRBJ2-1, with 9 bases identical to TRBD2. Germline CDR1 and CDR2: SNHLY and FYNNEI. There are 15 residues in the CDR3. With 4 bases clipped from V and 4 bases from J, the junction kept 5 bases outside the gene matches. The CDR3 nucleotides read TGTGCCAGCAGTGCGGAGGCGGGGGGGTACAATGAGCAGTTCTTC. It translates to CASSAEAGGYNEQFF.

The rearrangement links TRBV7-8 to TRBJ2-7; possible D gene TRBD1, 6 bases. CDR3 length: 15 amino acids. Trimming removed 8 bases from V and 6 bases from J, with 23 bases in between. Germline V gene data show CDR1 as SGHVS and CDR2 as FQNEAQ. Written as DNA, the CDR3 is TGTGCCAGCTCCCCCACGCAGGGGCTCTGGGTCGAGCAGTACTTC. Protein sequence: CASSPTQGLWVEQYF.

The chain uses TRBV7-9 and TRBJ1-1; TRBD1 matches at 12 bases. Trimming at V came to 5 bases and at J to 5 bases, leaving 3 bases not matched to a gene. This CDR3 contains 14 residues. CDR1 and CDR2 from the germline V gene are SEHNR and FQNEAQ (reference sequence). DNA for the CDR3: TGTGCCAGCAGCGGGACAGGGGGCTTTACTGAAGCTTTCTTT. Amino acid sequence: CASSGTGGFTEAFF. Filled out from reference TRBV7-9 and TRBJ1-1, the complete variable domain reads DTGVSQNPRHKITKRGQNVTFRCDPISEHNRLYWYRQTLGQGPEFLTYFQNEAQLEKSRLLSDRFSAERPKGSFSTLEIQRTEQGDSAMYLCASSGTGGFTEAFFGQGTRLTVV.

The rearrangement links TRBV3-1 (or the pseudogene TRBV3-2) to TRBJ1-2, with D tentatively TRBD1 (5 bases). The CDR3 consists of 14 residues. Germline V gene lookup returns CDR1 LGHDT and CDR2 YNNKEL (reference sequence). V lost 6 bases and J lost 6, with 17 bases in between. Here the CDR3 reads CASRRGEREDGYTF. The CDR3, as DNA: TGTGCCAGCAGGCGGGGGGAGAGAGAAGATGGCTACACCTTC.

This rearrangement joins TRBV20-1 to TRBJ2-7, with D perhaps TRBD1 (6 bases). The V end lost 6 bases, the J end lost 4 bases, and 10 bases lay between the germline ends. The CDR3 runs 11 residues. Germline V gene lookup returns CDR1 DFQATT and CDR2 SNEGSKA (reference sequence). The CDR3 DNA reads as TGCAGTGCGAACAGGGATTACGAGCAGTACTTC. Translated, it gives CSANRDYEQYF.

V and J are TRBV6-5 and TRBJ2-3; 8 bases are a match to TRBD2. The germline gives CDR1 MNHEY, CDR2 SVGAGI. This CDR3 contains 14 residues. V lost 7 bases and J lost 4; bases outside the gene matches: 7. CDR3 sequence (DNA): TGTGCCAGCACCCGCGGGGGGATCCCAGATACGCAGTATTTT. Its protein is CASTRGGIPDTQYF.

V usage is TRBV18 and J usage is TRBJ2-7; D unresolved. The CDR3 sequence is 13 residues long. CDR1 and CDR2 from the germline V gene are KGHSH and LQKENI. Trimming shortened V by 6 bases and J by 7 bases, and 16 bases separated the two germline ends. The chain's CDR3 is CASSPAYEEEQYF. The CDR3 nucleotides read TGTGCCAGCTCCCCTGCTTATGAGGAGGAGCAGTACTTC. Full variable domain (outside the CDR3, taken from reference TRBV18 and TRBJ2-7): NAGVMQNPRHLVRRRGQEARLRCSPMKGHSHVYWYRQLPEEGLKFMVYLQKENIIDESGMPKERFSAEFPKEGPSILRIQQVVRGDSAAYFCASSPAYEEEQYFGPGTRLTVT.

V and J are TRBV10-3 and TRBJ1-6, with D perhaps TRBD1 (6 bases). The CDR3 runs 16 residues. Deletions cut 0 bases from V and 7 bases from J, with 13 bases between. Germline V gene sequence: CDR1 ENHRY, CDR2 SYGVKD. The CDR3 is CAISESLGAGNSPLHF. The CDR3 DNA follows: TGTGCCATCAGTGAGTCTTTGGGGGCGGGCAATTCACCCCTCCACTTT.

The V and J genes are TRBV5-6 and TRBJ1-5; D remains unclear. CDR3 size: 15 residues. V lost 1 base to trimming and J lost 1 base, with 9 bases between them. Germline assignment: CDR1 SGHDT and CDR2 YYEEEE. CDR3 nucleotide sequence: TGTGCCAGCAGCTTGTATGGGCGAAGCAATCAGCCCCAGCATTTT. It specifies CASSLYGRSNQPQHF.

As concerns this clone: Other nucleotide sequences from this sample produce the same CDR3. This rearrangement joins TRBV2 to TRBJ1-5; unclear D gene. Trimming took 8 bases from V and 0 from J, leaving 5 bases between them. From germline, CDR1 is SNHLY and CDR2 FYNNEI. CDR3 length equals 12 residues. The DNA for the CDR3 is TGTGCCAGCGCAGATAGCAATCAGCCCCAGCATTTT. Amino acid sequence: CASADSNQPQHF.

V and J are TRBV11-2 and TRBJ1-6, with TRBD1 matching 7 bases. Germline V gene lookup returns CDR1 SGHAT and CDR2 FQNNGV. The CDR3 totals 14 residues. J gave up 8 bases and V 1 base, and 2 bases lay outside the gene matches. CDR3 sequence: CASSLGGQYSPLHF. For the CDR3, the DNA is TGTGCCAGCAGCTTAGGGGGACAGTATTCACCCCTCCACTTT.